These T cell receptor beta chains were read from a single sample in a study of shared clonotypes between healthy human individuals. The protocol was immunoSEQ multiplex PCR, while the TCRdb copy is restricted to in-frame clones and leaves out a portion. The table has about 100,000 clones, 67% seen once. Sequencing was carried out using memory CD8+ T cells sorted from blood. These receptors were taken from a woman aged 25 to 45 in good health. CDR3s leave out the opening cysteine and the closing phenylalanine or tryptophan. Fields, in order: J gene, CDR3 length, V gene, CDR3 protein.

TRBJ2-1	11	TRBV6-5	ASRSPAGVEQF
TRBJ1-2	11	TRBV30	AWSVGVGRGYT
TRBJ2-1	10	TRBV5-6	ASSLGRYEQF
TRBJ2-3	12	TRBV2	ASSGYVGTDTQY
TRBJ2-2	15	TRBV29-1	SVDFVSSDRTTGELF
TRBJ2-1	11	TRBV25-1	ASRRLAGDEQF
TRBJ2-2	15	TRBV7-9	ASSRTGQGTTTGELF
TRBJ2-2	13	TRBV15	ATSTASGQSGELF
TRBJ2-7	13	TRBV19	ASSTASGGLYEQY
TRBJ2-1	11	TRBV6-4	ASSEYSSGEQF
TRBJ2-1	14	TRBV19	ASSPRDRGTHNEQF
TRBJ2-7	13	TRBV6-1	ASSEEMGGKDEQY
TRBJ2-3	14	TRBV6-4	ASSATLADGTDTQY
TRBJ1-1	15	TRBV10-2	ASAKGTGMELGTEAF
TRBJ1-3	15	TRBV5-1	ASSLVPDKRTGNTIY
TRBJ1-1	11	TRBV6-5	ATGTGETAEAF
TRBJ2-7	13	TRBV9	ASSLRTSLFHEQY
TRBJ2-3	15	TRBV7-9	ASSDGLARPGTDTQY
TRBJ2-3	16	TRBV29-1	SVWTVPTISGRGDTQY
TRBJ1-2	11	TRBV29-1	SGATGHPFGYT
TRBJ1-4	12	TRBV7-2	ASSQRQGNEKLF
TRBJ1-3	13	TRBV6-1	ASSEADGSGNTIY
TRBJ1-5	13	TRBV5-5	ASSFGPGPNQPQH
TRBJ2-1	17	TRBV27	ASSTSTPPADSSYNEQF
TRBJ2-1	12	TRBV7-9	ASSLVTTVYEQF
TRBJ2-1	13	TRBV7-9	ASTHGTGLSNEQF
TRBJ2-7	14	TRBV7-2	ASSLMAGGLSYEQY
TRBJ1-4	14	TRBV28	ASSFLGTGRNEKLF
TRBJ1-1	10	TRBV10-3	AIKGESTEAF
TRBJ1-3	13	TRBV4-1	ASSRAGVTGNTIY
TRBJ1-4	16	TRBV11-2	ASSLGFSRLVRGEKLF
TRBJ1-5	12	TRBV28	ASTALRGNQPQH
TRBJ1-2	11	TRBV28	ASSLGRYYGYT
TRBJ2-1	13	TRBV2	ASRRSGYAYNEQF
TRBJ2-5	12	TRBV28	ASGAGTGPETQY
TRBJ2-5	10	TRBV29-1	SVTRDRETQY
TRBJ2-3	12	TRBV4-1	ASSQGLRDGTQY
TRBJ2-7	17	TRBV10-3	AISVTDPPTSGNSYEQY
TRBJ2-3	15	TRBV10-3	AITPQRLAGGPDTQY
TRBJ2-3	12	TRBV15	ATSRGERTDTQY
TRBJ1-2	9	TRBV20-1	SAWTGYGYT
TRBJ2-3	13	TRBV11-2	ASSPRAGPGDTQY
-	12	TRBV11-2	ASSLGLASYEQY
TRBJ2-1	12	TRBV19	ASSDSGLNNEQF
TRBJ2-7	12	TRBV7-2	ASSLTSGIHEQY
TRBJ2-7	12	TRBV28	ASSLHRELYEQY
TRBJ1-1	11	TRBV21-1	ASSMNRDTEAF
TRBJ2-7	10	TRBV6-1	ASSDGPYEQY
TRBJ1-2	12	TRBV2	ASRHGGMNYGYT
TRBJ2-3	14	TRBV5-1	ASSGTQGATADTQY